This note documents a single TCR beta chain sequence. What it recognizes is unknown. Gene names are mouse gene names. The read falls 1 residue short of the CDR3 end, and the missing part is taken from the germline J gene. The CDR3 is made up of 14 amino acids. CDR1 and CDR2 (germline): SGHDT, FRDEAV. Trimming removed 2 bases from V and 4 bases from J, with 11 bases in between. The repertoire was sequenced with immunoSEQ multiplex PCR; TCRdb's copy has only in-frame clones and lacks some. The data show about 21,000 clones, with approximately 72% seen just once and about 0.71% held by the top ten. The record originates from a study of tissue T cells after allogeneic stem cell transplantation. Study results and caveats: Anatomically similar tissues had similar TCR repertoires within each patient.

This chain connects TRBV14 to TRBJ2-4, with D perhaps assigned TRBD1 or TRBD2 (6 bases each). This clonotype was obtained from a female BALB/c mouse in good health. For this strain, the MHC haplotype corresponds to H2-d. The sample taken for sequencing was spleen. Incomplete CDR3 DNA: TGTGCCAGCAGTTTTTTGGGGGCGAAAAACACCTTGTAC. Amino acids: CASSFLGAKNTLY. The whole CDR3 region reads CASSFLGAKNTLYF. Full variable domain (rest looked up from reference TRBV14 and TRBJ2-4): EAGVTQSPRYAVLQEGQAVSFWCDPISGHDTLYWYQQPRDQGPQLLVYFRDEAVIDNSQLPSDRFSAVRPKGTNSTLKIQSAKQGDTATYLCASSFLGAKNTLYFGAGTRLSVL.